This passage covers 20 T cell receptor beta chains from one sample sequenced in a study of T cell changes during pregnancy in multiple sclerosis (dated by TCRdb to between 2018 and 2021). Library preparation employed the immunoSEQ multiplex PCR assay. Here the immuneACCESS table is served through TCRdb, limited to in-frame sequences with V and J called. Missing clones are a known gap in these copies; in checked studies unresolved V genes cover under half, and the rest lacks a known reason. The sample contains some 47,000 clones, over 75% of them found a single time. Clones ranked in the top ten supply 8.3% of the sample. Here the sequenced sample was CD8+ T cells from peripheral blood mononuclear cells, taken in the second trimester of pregnancy. These receptors were obtained from a female donor with multiple sclerosis, enrolled in a pregnancy study.

The gene calls are TRBV19 and TRBJ2-3; D ambiguous. V gave up 5 bases and J gave up 6 bases, with 9 bases separating them. The CDR3 is 12 residues long. CDR1 and CDR2 from the germline V gene are LNHDA and SQIVND (reference sequence). CDR3 sequence: CASSAGEDTQYF. In nucleotides, the CDR3 is TGTGCCAGTAGTGCCGGAGAGGATACGCAGTATTTT.

This chain links TRBV27 with TRBJ2-7; 9 bases agree with TRBD1. The length of the CDR3 is 12 residues. The germline CDR1 and CDR2 sequences are MNHEY and SMNVEV (reference sequence). J lost 6 bases, V lost 10 bases, and 7 bases had no gene match. CDR3 nucleotides: TGTGCCACAGGGGACAGGGAGGGCGAGCAGTACTTC. Its translation: CATGDREGEQYF.

The chain links TRBV2 to TRBJ2-7; the D gene is possibly TRBD1 (6 bases). The CDR3 is made up of 16 amino acids. Germline V lookup: CDR1 SNHLY, CDR2 FYNNEI. V shed 2 bases and J shed 1 base, with 15 bases lying between them. CDR3 in DNA: TGTGCCAGCAGTGAACCAGACGGACAGATTTCCTACGAGCAGTACTTC. Its translation is CASSEPDGQISYEQYF. The full variable domain, with the rest looked up from reference TRBV2 and TRBJ2-7, is EPEVTQTPSHQVTQMGQEVILRCVPISNHLYFYWYRQILGQKVEFLVSFYNNEISEKSEIFDDQFSVERPDGSNFTLKIRSTKLEDSAMYFCASSEPDGQISYEQYFGPGTRLTVT.

The chain employs TRBV6-4 and TRBJ2-3, with TRBD2 matching 10 bases. This CDR3 has 16 residues. After removal of 3 bases from V and 4 bases from J, the junction contained 7 bases not matched to a gene. From germline, CDR1 is MRHNA and CDR2 SNTAGT. CDR3 coding DNA: TGTGCCAGCAGTGAGAGTAGCGGGGGGAGTTCAGATACGCAGTATTTT. Translating gives CASSESSGGSSDTQYF.

The chain recombines TRBV7-9 with TRBJ2-7, with TRBD2 matching 8 bases. This CDR3 has 15 amino acids. Germline assignment: CDR1 SEHNR and CDR2 FQNEAQ (reference sequence). With V trimmed by 4 bases and J by 0 bases, 5 bases remained unmatched. This CDR3 is CASSSLAGPSYEQYF. The CDR3 DNA reads TGTGCCAGCAGCTCCTTAGCGGGGCCCTCCTACGAGCAGTACTTC.

The V call is TRBV10-2, the J call TRBJ2-1, with 7 bases that match TRBD2. V shed 7 bases, J shed 8 bases, and the junction held 14 bases outside the gene matches. The CDR3 loop spans 15 amino acids. Germline V gene lookup returns CDR1 WSHSY and CDR2 SAAADI. For the CDR3, the DNA is TGCGCCAGCATATCCCGGACTAGGGAAGGAGATGAGCAGTTCTTC. Residues: CASISRTREGDEQFF.

The rearrangement links TRBV7-8 to TRBJ1-2; 12 nucleotides match TRBD1. Trimming removed 5 bases from V and 10 bases from J; junction bases left unmatched: 11. Germline V gives CDR1 SGHVS, CDR2 FQNEAQ. This CDR3 has 15 residues. The CDR3 nucleotides read TGTGCCAGCAGCGGGCAATTCGGGACAGGGGGCTCCTACACCTTC. Encoded protein: CASSGQFGTGGSYTF. Full variable domain (rest looked up from reference TRBV7-8 and TRBJ1-2): GAGVSQSPRYKVAKRGQDVALRCDPISGHVSLFWYQQALGQGPEFLTYFQNEAQLDKSGLPSDRFFAERPEGSVSTLKIQRTQQEDSAVYLCASSGQFGTGGSYTFGSGTRLTVV.

The J gene is TRBJ2-7, the V gene TRBV28; tentative D call: TRBD1 (5 bases). The CDR3 spans 14 residues. CDR1 MDHEN and CDR2 SYDVKM come from the germline V gene. V was shortened by 2 bases and J by 4 bases, with 12 bases between the two germline ends. CDR3 protein: CASSLQGSGYEQYF. CDR3 DNA: TGTGCCAGCAGTTTACAGGGCTCCGGATACGAGCAGTACTTC.

The gene calls are TRBV7-8 and TRBJ1-1; D remains unclear. The germline V gene encodes CDR1 SGHVS and CDR2 FQNEAQ. V shed 5 bases and J shed 2 bases, with 12 bases lying between them. The CDR3 runs 14 residues. CDR3 region: CASSVAEGNTEAFF. CDR3 DNA: TGTGCCAGCAGCGTCGCCGAGGGTAACACTGAAGCTTTCTTT. The variable domain in full, completed from reference TRBV7-8 and TRBJ1-1, reads GAGVSQSPRYKVAKRGQDVALRCDPISGHVSLFWYQQALGQGPEFLTYFQNEAQLDKSGLPSDRFFAERPEGSVSTLKIQRTQQEDSAVYLCASSVAEGNTEAFFGQGTRLTVV.

This chain joins TRBV5-5 and TRBJ1-2, with 7 bases aligning to TRBD1. Germline lookup yields CDR1 SGHKS and CDR2 YYEKEE (reference sequence). V lost 0 bases and J lost 1; bases outside the gene matches: 0. CDR3 length: 14 amino acids. CDR3 residues: CASSLGDSNYGYTF. CDR3 DNA sequence: TGTGCCAGCAGCTTGGGGGACAGTAACTATGGCTACACCTTC.

The chain links TRBV29-1 to TRBJ2-1; TRBD2 agrees at 7 bases. CDR1 and CDR2 from the germline V gene are SQVTM and ANQGSEA. The V segment lost 3 bases and the J segment 7 bases; nucleotides outside the gene matches: 6. CDR3 length equals 13 residues. In DNA form, the CDR3 reads TGCAGCGTTGATTGGGGGGGGTTGAATGAGCAGTTCTTC. Amino acid sequence: CSVDWGGLNEQFF.

V usage is TRBV6-1 and J usage is TRBJ2-1; TRBD2 is a possible D gene (5 bases). Per germline, CDR1 MNHNS and CDR2 SASEGT. The CDR3 is made up of 12 amino acids. V lost 1 base and J lost 14, with 12 bases in between. The CDR3 bases are TGTGCCAGCAGTGAAGGCCACCCGAGGGAGTTCTTC. Amino acids: CASSEGHPREFF.

The chain employs TRBV11-2 and TRBJ1-4; D remains unclear. CDR3 length equals 13 residues. Germline loops: CDR1 SGHAT, CDR2 FQNNGV. V was shortened by 5 bases and J by 5 bases, with 9 bases between the two germline ends. CDR3 nucleotides: TGTGCCAGCAGCGAGGGAATAAATGAAAAACTGTTTTTT. It specifies CASSEGINEKLFF.

The chain combines TRBV28 with TRBJ2-2; D may be TRBD1 (6 bases). Germline V CDR1 and CDR2: MDHEN, SYDVKM. With 5 bases removed from V and 5 bases from J, the gap between germline ends came to 15 bases. The CDR3 contains 15 residues. The CDR3 loop reads CASSPGQTVTGELFF. The DNA of the CDR3 is TGTGCCAGCAGTCCGGGACAAACCGTGACCGGGGAGCTGTTTTTT. The entire variable domain, with the rest obtained from reference TRBV28 and TRBJ2-2, is as follows: DVKVTQSSRYLVKRTGEKVFLECVQDMDHENMFWYRQDPGLGLRLIYFSYDVKMKEKGDIPEGYSVSREKKERFSLILESASTNQTSMYLCASSPGQTVTGELFFGEGSRLTVL.

The rearrangement uses TRBV15 and TRBJ2-7, with 8 bases lining up with TRBD1. From germline, CDR1 is LNHNV and CDR2 YYDKDF (reference sequence). This CDR3 is built from 19 residues. Unmatched junction bases numbered 19, after V lost 5 bases and J lost 1 base. CDR3 in DNA: TGTGCCACCAGCTTAAGTTTGGACAGGGTGGCCCCGATTTCCTACGAGCAGTACTTC. Translation gives CATSLSLDRVAPISYEQYF.

The rearrangement uses TRBV27 and TRBJ2-7, with 10 bases aligning to TRBD1. Germline V gene lookup returns CDR1 MNHEY and CDR2 SMNVEV (reference sequence). V gave up 6 bases and J gave up 2 bases; unmatched junction bases: 7. CDR3 length: 15 amino acids. This chain's CDR3 is CASRLTGGGTYEQYF. The CDR3 bases are TGTGCCAGCAGGCTGACAGGGGGCGGCACCTACGAGCAGTACTTC.

This sequence joins TRBV27 and TRBJ1-5; 9 bases align to TRBD1. This CDR3 spans 18 amino acids. The J segment lost 2 bases and the V segment lost 6 bases, leaving 14 bases of the junction unmatched. Germline assignment: CDR1 MNHEY and CDR2 SMNVEV (reference sequence). CDR3 sequence (DNA): TGTGCCAGCAGCTCTCTAACCGGGACAGGGTTAGGCAATCAGCCCCAGCATTTT. It translates to CASSSLTGTGLGNQPQHF.

This rearrangement joins TRBV13 to TRBJ1-1; a possible D gene is TRBD1 (5 bases). Germline-derived CDR1 and CDR2 are PRHDT and FYEKMQ (reference sequence). The CDR3 loop spans 15 amino acids. Between the trimmed V and J ends, which lost 10 bases and 2 bases, there was a span of 20 bases. CDR3: CAIPAGGRVNTEAFF. In DNA form, the CDR3 reads TGTGCCATCCCCGCGGGGGGAAGGGTTAACACTGAAGCTTTCTTT. Looking up the rest from reference TRBV13 and TRBJ1-1 gives the full variable domain: AAGVIQSPRHLIKEKRETATLKCYPIPRHDTVYWYQQGPGQDPQFLISFYEKMQSDKGSIPDRFSAQQFSDYHSELNMSSLELGDSALYFCAIPAGGRVNTEAFFGQGTRLTVV.

The chain carries TRBV11-2 and TRBJ2-5; 7 bases fit TRBD2. Germline values: CDR1 SGHAT, CDR2 FQNNGV. The CDR3 has 14 residues. J gave up 7 bases and V 3 bases, and 8 bases lay outside the gene matches. CDR3 bases: TGTGCCAGCAGCTTTACCGCGGGGGTAGGGACCCAGTACTTC. Its translation is CASSFTAGVGTQYF.

This clone was found once. The chain carries TRBV5-4 and TRBJ2-1; 8 nucleotides align to TRBD2. The ends lost 0 bases at V and 2 bases at J; junction bases unmatched: 4. This CDR3 is 16 amino acids long. Germline V gene lookup returns CDR1 SGHNT and CDR2 YYREEE (reference sequence). The DNA of the CDR3 is TGTGCCAGCAGCTTGGAAGCGGGGGACGCCTACAATGAGCAGTTCTTC. This sequence encodes CASSLEAGDAYNEQFF.